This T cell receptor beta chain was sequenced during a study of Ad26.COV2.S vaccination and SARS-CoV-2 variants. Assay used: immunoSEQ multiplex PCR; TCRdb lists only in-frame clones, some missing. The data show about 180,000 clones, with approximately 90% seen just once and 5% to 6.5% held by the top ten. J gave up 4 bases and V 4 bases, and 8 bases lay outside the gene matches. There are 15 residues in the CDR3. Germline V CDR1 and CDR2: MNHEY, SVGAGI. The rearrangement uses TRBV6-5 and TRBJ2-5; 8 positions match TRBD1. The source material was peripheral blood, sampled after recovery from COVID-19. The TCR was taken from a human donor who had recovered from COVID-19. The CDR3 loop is CASSSLRGRVETQYF. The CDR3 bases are TGTGCCAGCAGTTCTCTCAGGGGGCGGGTAGAGACCCAGTACTTC.